This is a list of T cell receptor beta chains from one sample in a study of post-analysis software for immune sequencing data. TCRdb independently ran MiXCR on the PCR reads; one entry per CDR3 protein. The sample shows about 260,000 distinct CDR3 sequences, 35% to 45% of them seen only once. The sequencing sample was made of blood. Receptor source: a girl under 18 with multiple sclerosis. The CDR3 runs from the conserved cysteine through the conserved F or W. The D gene is left open where the match is weak. For some rows the clone size is stated as once, few or many, or as a class when expanded; others skip it.

d_call	v_call	clone_size	cdr3_length	j_call	cdr3_aa	cdr3_nt
NA	TRBV9	many	13	TRBJ1-2	CASTKEGEDGYTF	TGTGCCAGCACCAAGGAGGGAGAAGATGGCTACACCTTC
TRBD2	TRBV20-1	many	14	TRBJ2-3	CSASERGGPDTQYF	TGCAGTGCTAGCGAGCGGGGAGGCCCAGATACGCAGTATTTT
NA	TRBV7-8	NA	14	TRBJ2-1	CASSPTRLYNEQFF	TGTGCCAGCAGCCCGACTAGACTCTACAATGAGCAGTTCTTC
NA	TRBV5-1	few	15	TRBJ2-2	CASSKDGGDTGELFF	TGCGCCAGCAGCAAGGACGGAGGCGACACCGGGGAGCTGTTTTTT
NA	TRBV20-1	NA	11	TRBJ2-3	CSASYADTQYF	TGCAGTGCTTCCTACGCAGATACGCAGTATTTT
TRBD1	TRBV29-1	many	14	TRBJ1-1	CSANRGGVNTEAFF	TGCAGCGCCAACAGGGGGGGGGTGAACACTGAAGCTTTCTTT
NA	TRBV29-1	NA	12	TRBJ2-7	CSVEDQGREQYF	TGCAGCGTTGAAGATCAGGGTCGCGAGCAGTACTTC
NA	TRBV4-1	many	15	TRBJ1-5	CASSQEDSVNQPQHF	TGCGCCAGCAGCCAAGAGGACAGTGTCAATCAGCCCCAGCATTTT
TRBD1	TRBV28	many	16	TRBJ1-2	CASSIIQGAQLGGYTF	TGTGCCAGCAGTATAATACAGGGGGCGCAACTGGGTGGCTACACCTTC
TRBD2	TRBV20-1	NA	14	TRBJ2-1	CSAMSGRAENEQFF	TGCAGTGCCATGAGCGGGAGGGCCGAAAATGAGCAGTTCTTC
NA	TRBV5-1	NA	17	TRBJ2-5	CASSWWTSGTTQETQYF	TGCGCCAGCAGCTGGTGGACGAGCGGCACTACCCAAGAGACCCAGTACTTC
TRBD2	TRBV20-1	many	18	TRBJ2-1	CSARDPFFRAGGHNEQFF	TGCAGTGCTAGAGATCCGTTTTTTAGAGCGGGGGGACACAATGAGCAGTTCTTC
NA	TRBV7-9	few	14	TRBJ2-1	CAKGGSGRYNEQFF	TGTGCCAAAGGGGGTAGCGGCCGGTACAATGAGCAGTTCTTC
NA	TRBV4-2	NA	16	TRBJ2-7	CASSQSAQQPSYEQYF	TGTGCCAGCAGCCAATCGGCACAGCAACCCTCCTACGAGCAGTACTTC
NA	TRBV11-1	many	14	TRBJ1-1	CASSLFGSKSEAFF	TGTGCCAGCAGCTTATTCGGCAGTAAATCTGAAGCTTTCTTT
TRBD1	TRBV29-1	few	13	TRBJ2-2	CSVERQGAGELFF	TGCAGCGTTGAACGGCAGGGGGCCGGGGAGCTGTTTTTT
NA	TRBV2	many	12	TRBJ2-7	CASRDRIYEQYF	TGTGCCAGCAGGGACCGGATCTACGAGCAGTACTTC
NA	TRBV3-1	many	16	TRBJ1-2	CASSPGASSYNYGYTF	TGTGCCAGCAGCCCCGGAGCGAGTTCTTATAACTATGGCTACACCTTC
NA	TRBV13	NA	14	TRBJ1-1	CASSLKVAFTEAFF	TGTGCCAGCAGCTTAAAGGTCGCCTTCACTGAAGCTTTCTTT
TRBD2	TRBV20-1	NA	14	TRBJ2-1	CSARGQREIGEQFF	TGCAGTGCTAGGGGCCAGCGGGAGATCGGTGAGCAGTTCTTC
NA	TRBV7-3	many	16	TRBJ1-2	CASSEGPRTHGYGYTF	TGTGCCAGCAGCGAGGGGCCTCGAACACATGGCTATGGCTACACCTTC
NA	TRBV27	few	13	TRBJ2-1	CASRAWVQETQFF	TGTGCCAGCAGGGCATGGGTACAAGAGACCCAGTTCTTC
NA	TRBV29-1	NA	13	TRBJ2-1	CSVGGPTVSEQFF	TGCAGCGTGGGGGGGCCTACAGTTAGTGAGCAGTTCTTC
NA	TRBV7-9	NA	15	TRBJ1-1	CASSLGGITQTEAFF	TGTGCCAGCAGCTTAGGCGGGATTACGCAGACTGAAGCTTTCTTT
NA	TRBV5-1	few	13	TRBJ1-3	CARYWTSGNTIYF	TGCGCCAGATACTGGACCTCTGGAAACACCATATATTTT
NA	TRBV20-1	NA	15	TRBJ1-5	CSARDRERFNQPQHF	TGCAGTGCTAGAGATCGTGAGCGGTTCAATCAGCCCCAGCATTTT
TRBD1	TRBV6-1	NA	13	TRBJ2-3	CASSPTGGDTQYF	TGTGCCAGCAGCCCGACAGGGGGGGATACGCAGTATTTT
NA	TRBV7-2	NA	14	TRBJ2-7	CASSLFRTDYEQYF	TGTGCCAGCAGCTTATTCCGGACAGACTACGAGCAGTACTTC
NA	TRBV18	NA	13	TRBJ2-7	CASSPYTGDEQYF	TGTGCCAGCTCACCGTATACTGGAGACGAGCAGTACTTC
NA	TRBV6-2/TRBV6-3	many	15	TRBJ1-5	CASSYASGGHQPQHF	TGTGCCAGCAGTTACGCCTCGGGGGGCCATCAGCCCCAGCATTTT
TRBD2	TRBV30	few	13	TRBJ2-3	CAWGLAETGTQYF	TGTGCCTGGGGACTAGCGGAAACAGGTACGCAGTATTTT
TRBD1	TRBV6-1	few	14	TRBJ1-5	CASRQQGAHQPQHF	TGTGCCAGCAGACAACAGGGGGCACATCAGCCCCAGCATTTT
TRBD2	TRBV9	many	14	TRBJ2-3	CASSVSGSTDTQYF	TGTGCCAGCAGCGTTAGCGGGAGCACAGATACGCAGTATTTT
TRBD2	TRBV5-1	few	13	TRBJ2-1	CASSATSSNEQFF	TGCGCCAGCAGCGCGACTAGCTCCAATGAGCAGTTCTTC
NA	TRBV7-3	many	13	TRBJ2-3	CASSLIPRDTQYF	TGTGCCAGCAGCTTAATCCCGAGGGATACGCAGTATTTT
NA	TRBV4-2	many	14	TRBJ2-1	CASSQEGGTGEQFF	TGTGCCAGCAGCCAAGAAGGGGGGACGGGTGAGCAGTTCTTC
NA	TRBV20-1	NA	14	TRBJ1-1	CSASEDGTQTEAFF	TGCAGTGCCTCCGAGGACGGCACGCAGACTGAAGCTTTCTTT
NA	TRBV15	many	14	TRBJ1-2	CATSITGSHYGYTF	TGTGCCACCAGCATAACCGGGTCACACTATGGCTACACCTTC
NA	TRBV20-1	few	13	TRBJ2-2	CSGVTGVTGERFF	TGCAGTGGGGTCACGGGGGTGACCGGGGAGCGGTTTTTT
NA	TRBV20-1	NA	13	TRBJ2-2	CGARGPITGELFF	TGCGGTGCTAGAGGGCCGATCACCGGGGAGCTGTTTTTT
TRBD2	TRBV5-1	many	15	TRBJ2-3	CASSVSGGPGDTQYF	TGCGCCAGCAGCGTTAGCGGGGGCCCCGGAGATACGCAGTATTTT
TRBD1	TRBV30	NA	12	TRBJ2-1	CAWSTGEGEQFF	TGTGCCTGGTCCACAGGGGAAGGGGAGCAGTTCTTC
NA	TRBV5-6	many	12	TRBJ1-1	CASSFPGGEAFF	TGTGCCAGCAGCTTCCCCGGGGGAGAAGCTTTCTTT
NA	TRBV6-6	many	16	TRBJ2-1	CASSYSTVSSYNEQFF	TGTGCCAGCAGTTACTCGACAGTGAGCTCCTACAATGAGCAGTTCTTC
TRBD2	TRBV12-3/TRBV12-4	many	16	TRBJ2-1	CASRSTGTSENNEQFF	TGTGCCAGCAGATCAACCGGGACTAGCGAAAACAATGAGCAGTTCTTC
TRBD2	TRBV9	NA	14	TRBJ2-1	CASSVGSSGGEQFF	TGTGCCAGCAGCGTAGGTTCTAGCGGGGGGGAGCAGTTCTTC
NA	TRBV29-1	NA	10	TRBJ2-3	CSPAVGTQYF	TGCAGCCCGGCGGTGGGTACGCAGTATTTT
TRBD1	TRBV5-5	many	15	TRBJ1-2	CASANRGLTGSGYTF	TGTGCCAGCGCGAACCGGGGCCTGACAGGGTCCGGCTACACCTTC
TRBD2	TRBV5-1	NA	12	TRBJ2-1	CASTPGGNEQFF	TGCGCCAGCACCCCGGGAGGCAATGAGCAGTTCTTC
NA	TRBV7-9	few	11	TRBJ1-1	CASSLQGEAFF	TGTGCCAGCAGCTTACAAGGTGAAGCTTTCTTT
NA	TRBV3-1	once	16	TRBJ2-3	CASSQDRHLSTDTQYF	TGTGCCAGCAGCCAAGACCGCCACCTTAGCACAGATACGCAGTATTTT
NA	TRBV20-1	once	15	TRBJ2-4	CSARELDLAKNIQYF	TGCAGTGCTAGAGAGCTCGATCTAGCCAAAAACATTCAGTACTTC
NA	TRBV10-3	many	12	TRBJ2-3	CAISGYTDTQYF	TGTGCCATCAGTGGATACACAGATACGCAGTATTTT
TRBD1	TRBV29-1	NA	15	TRBJ2-7	CSVEGTGGFWDEQYF	TGCAGCGTTGAAGGGACAGGGGGGTTTTGGGACGAGCAGTACTTC
NA	TRBV15	NA	14	TRBJ1-2	CATSRSGGNYGYTF	TGTGCCACCAGCAGATCGGGAGGGAACTATGGCTACACCTTC
TRBD2	TRBV29-1	many	14	TRBJ2-1	CSVETSGLNNEQFF	TGCAGCGTCGAGACTAGCGGACTAAACAATGAGCAGTTCTTC
NA	TRBV6-5	many	21	TRBJ2-6	CASSYSRDAARVSSGANVLTF	TGTGCCAGCAGTTACTCACGGGATGCCGCCCGAGTAAGCTCTGGGGCCAACGTCCTGACTTTC
NA	TRBV27	many	16	TRBJ1-5	CASSGGSQYSNQPQHF	TGTGCCAGCAGTGGGGGAAGCCAATATAGCAATCAGCCCCAGCATTTT
NA	TRBV6-5	many	15	TRBJ2-3	CASRTSGAHTDTQYF	TGTGCCAGCAGAACCAGCGGAGCCCACACAGATACGCAGTATTTT
NA	TRBV6-5	many	13	TRBJ2-3	CASSYSRGDTQYF	TGTGCCAGCAGTTACTCTCGGGGAGATACGCAGTATTTT